Below, one TCR beta chain is given with its context. The record originates from a study of blood T cell repertoires in COVID-19. Study-level background: Samples representing acute and convalescent COVID-19 were sourced from the United States, Italy and Spain. T cells, B-cell-depleted T cells, or PBMCs supplied cDNA or gDNA.

V shed 6 bases and J shed 6 bases, with 8 bases lying between them. The CDR3 sequence is 10 residues long. CDR1 and CDR2 from the germline V gene are DFQATT and SNEGSKA (reference sequence). Original handling: Researchers report that nucleated cell counts were estimated from reference gene primer amplification. Measured with immunoSEQ multiplex PCR; TCRdb has only the in-frame clones, and not every one. V, J and clone size are those of that table, while D and trimming were read from the DNA. Of under 150,000 clones in the sample, 76% were seen once. The clonotype was recovered from a woman over 75 with active or convalescent COVID-19. The chain couples TRBV20-1 to TRBJ1-2; D might be TRBD1 (5 bases). The sequencing input was peripheral blood. The CDR3 DNA sequence: TGCAGTGCAACGACAGATGGCTACACCTTC. Encoded protein: CSATTDGYTF.